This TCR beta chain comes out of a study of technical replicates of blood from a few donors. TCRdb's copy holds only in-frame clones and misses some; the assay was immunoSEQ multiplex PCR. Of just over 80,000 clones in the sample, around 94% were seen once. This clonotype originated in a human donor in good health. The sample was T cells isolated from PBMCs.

The chain's CDR3 is CASSPPGQEQFF. The DNA for the CDR3 is TGTGCCAGCTCACCACCGGGGCAGGAGCAGTTCTTC. The chain combines TRBV18 with TRBJ2-1; D might be TRBD1 (5 bases). Trimming left V 0 bases short and J 10 bases short, with 7 bases between. CDR3 length: 12 residues. The V gene's germline CDR1 is KGHSH and CDR2 LQKENI.